This TCR beta chain is from a study of human T cells and chemical hapten exposure. This clonotype was seen a few times. Total RNA was isolated from unfractionated whole blood. Authors' analysis steps: A typical sample had 95,638 TCRs, with roughly 20,000 to 700,000 overall. MiXCR was run by TCRdb on the 5' RACE reads, yielding one entry per CDR3 protein. The V and J calls were not made by the authors but by TCRdb's processing. This sample carries under 150,000 distinct CDR3 sequences, around a fifth of them seen once, and the ten largest clones take about 3%. The CDR3 totals 15 residues. CDR1 and CDR2 (germline): SGHDT, YYEEEE. V lost 2 bases and J 5 bases, leaving 15 bases between the germline ends.

The TCR was taken from a human donor in good health. The chain carries TRBV5-6 and TRBJ2-3; D possibly corresponds to TRBD2 (7 bases). The CDR3 reads CASSLGGVRRDTQYF. The CDR3 DNA sequence: TGTGCCAGCAGCTTAGGGGGGGTACGAAGAGATACGCAGTATTTT.